This T cell receptor (beta chain) was identified during a study of shared clonotypes between healthy human individuals. Naive CD8 populations comprised CD45RO-negative cells positively selected for CCR7, excluding terminally differentiated effector memory CD45RA+ cells. This clone was detected only once. Unmatched junction bases numbered 7, after V lost 2 bases and J lost 4 bases. Germline CDR1 is SEHNR and CDR2 is FQNEAQ (reference sequence). This CDR3 is 16 amino acids long. Assay used: immunoSEQ multiplex PCR; TCRdb lists only in-frame clones, some missing. Of over 2,000,000 clones detected, roughly 93% appear once; the ten largest clones hold under 2%.

This clonotype originated in a man between 18 and 35 years old in good health. Some clones in this sample may be carry-over from other donors' samples. The chain couples TRBV7-9 to TRBJ1-3; 8 nucleotides agree with TRBD1. Sequenced sample: naive CD8+ T cells from PBMCs. CDR3 region: CASSLSSGGEGNTIYF. Written as DNA, the CDR3 is TGTGCCAGCAGCTTAAGTTCAGGGGGCGAAGGAAACACCATATATTTT.